The rows below give T cell receptor beta chains drawn from one sample of a study of Graves' ophthalmopathy and Graves' hyperthyroidism. TCRdb redid the calling of the multiplex PCR reads with MiXCR, one entry per CDR3 protein. Seen here are hundreds of thousands of distinct CDR3 sequences, around 42% observed once, and the top ten hold more than 45%. The sample comprised peripheral blood. Receptor source: an adult man with Graves' ophthalmopathy. CDR3s include the opening cysteine and the closing phenylalanine or tryptophan. The order of the fields is CDR3 protein, CDR3 DNA, clone size, V gene, J gene, D gene. A D gene is named only where the DNA matches it firmly. Not all rows give a size; the values are once, few, many and, for expanded clones, a class.

CDR3: CASSFAGGNGYTF; DNA: TGTGCCAGCAGCTTCGCAGGGGGGAATGGCTACACCTTC; size: many; V: TRBV7-8; J: TRBJ1-2; D: TRBD1
CDR3: CASSWTLSSYEQYF; DNA: TGCGCCAGCAGCTGGACTCTAAGCTCCTACGAGCAGTACTTC; size: NA; V: TRBV4-1; J: TRBJ2-7; D: NA
CDR3: CASSFRTFGGYTF; DNA: TGTGCCAGCAGCTTCCGGACGTTCGGGGGCTACACCTTC; size: few; V: TRBV7-9; J: TRBJ1-2; D: NA
CDR3: CASSSLATGIHEQYF; DNA: TGTGCCAGCAGCTCGCTCGCTACGGGTATCCACGAGCAGTACTTC; size: few; V: TRBV7-9; J: TRBJ2-7; D: NA
CDR3: CASSGSVWGASYEQYF; DNA: TGTGCCAGCAGCGGGAGCGTCTGGGGCGCCTCCTACGAGCAGTACTTC; size: NA; V: TRBV4-2; J: TRBJ2-7; D: NA
CDR3: CASSLEPSQPQHF; DNA: TGTGCCAGCAGTTTAGAACCGTCCCAGCCCCAGCATTTT; size: NA; V: TRBV10-3; J: TRBJ1-5; D: NA
CDR3: CNAREGDSPLHF; DNA: TGCAATGCTAGAGAAGGGGATTCACCCCTCCACTTT; size: NA; V: TRBV20-1; J: TRBJ1-6; D: NA
CDR3: CASSLANRANNYGYTF; DNA: TGTGCCAGCAGCTTAGCTAACAGGGCTAATAACTATGGCTACACCTTC; size: NA; V: TRBV7-9; J: TRBJ1-2; D: NA
CDR3: CAHTRQGYFSPNYGYTF; DNA: TGTGCCCATACCCGACAGGGCTACTTTTCCCCTAACTATGGCTACACCTTC; size: NA; V: TRBV7-9; J: TRBJ1-2; D: TRBD1
CDR3: CSVRMLAGRNEQYF; DNA: TGCAGCGTTCGGATGTTGGCAGGGCGTAACGAGCAGTACTTC; size: few; V: TRBV29-1; J: TRBJ2-7; D: NA
CDR3: CAKQTGTLIRAGELFF; DNA: TGCGCCAAACAGACCGGGACCCTTATCAGAGCCGGGGAGCTGTTTTTT; size: many; V: TRBV10-1; J: TRBJ2-2; D: NA
CDR3: CATSDLPGRDYTF; DNA: TGTGCCACCAGTGATTTACCCGGGAGGGACTACACCTTC; size: NA; V: TRBV24-1; J: TRBJ1-2; D: NA
CDR3: CASRGYGYEQYF; DNA: TGTGCCAGCAGAGGGTATGGCTACGAGCAGTACTTC; size: NA; V: TRBV10-3; J: TRBJ2-7; D: NA
CDR3: CASSQDRGRTGRETQYF; DNA: TGCGCCAGCAGCCAAGATCGAGGGAGGACAGGGCGAGAGACCCAGTACTTC; size: few; V: TRBV4-1; J: TRBJ2-5; D: TRBD1
CDR3: CASSEQGRGNSPLHF; DNA: TGTGCCAGCAGTGAACAGGGAAGAGGGAATTCACCCCTCCACTTT; size: many; V: TRBV25-1; J: TRBJ1-6; D: NA
CDR3: CSVEVGSTGNTIYF; DNA: TGCAGCGTTGAGGTTGGGTCAACTGGAAACACCATATATTTT; size: NA; V: TRBV29-1; J: TRBJ1-3; D: NA
CDR3: CASSSGLAGASQETQYF; DNA: TGCGCCAGCAGCTCGGGACTAGCGGGAGCATCTCAAGAGACCCAGTACTTC; size: NA; V: TRBV5-1; J: TRBJ2-5; D: TRBD2
CDR3: CASLGGYPGGLETQYF; DNA: TGTGCCAGCCTGGGGGGCTACCCCGGGGGTCTAGAGACCCAGTACTTC; size: NA; V: TRBV7-8; J: TRBJ2-5; D: NA
CDR3: CASRTSNTEAFF; DNA: TGCGCCAGCAGGACGTCGAACACTGAAGCTTTCTTT; size: NA; V: TRBV5-1; J: TRBJ1-1; D: NA
CDR3: CASSYDKNYGYTF; DNA: TGTGCCAGCAGTTACGACAAGAACTATGGCTACACCTTC; size: few; V: TRBV6-5; J: TRBJ1-2; D: NA
CDR3: CASSVAWQGHYEQYF; DNA: TGTGCCAGCAGCGTAGCATGGCAGGGGCACTACGAGCAGTACTTC; size: NA; V: TRBV9; J: TRBJ2-7; D: NA
CDR3: CSARDRTAGEAEAFF; DNA: TGCAGTGCTAGAGATCGTACGGCAGGTGAGGCTGAAGCTTTCTTT; size: NA; V: TRBV20-1; J: TRBJ1-1; D: NA
CDR3: CASSISPNQPQHF; DNA: TGTGCCAGTAGTATCAGTCCTAATCAGCCCCAGCATTTT; size: few; V: TRBV19; J: TRBJ1-5; D: NA
CDR3: CASSQSPRTEAFF; DNA: TGTGCCAGCAGCCAATCCCCAAGGACTGAAGCTTTCTTT; size: few; V: TRBV7-8; J: TRBJ1-1; D: NA
CDR3: CSVWTKGVLGF; DNA: TGCAGCGTGTGGACAAAGGGAGTACTTGGGTTC; size: NA; V: TRBV29-1; J: TRBJ2-7; D: NA
CDR3: CASSDPYRAFF; DNA: TGTGCCAGCAGTGATCCCTACCGGGCTTTCTTT; size: few; V: TRBV6-1; J: TRBJ1-1; D: NA
CDR3: CASSDGGGGETQYF; DNA: TGTGCCAGCAGTGATGGGGGCGGCGGCGAGACCCAGTACTTC; size: NA; V: TRBV10-2; J: TRBJ2-5; D: NA
CDR3: CASSFPQTGTGTNYGYTF; DNA: TGTGCCAGCAGTTTCCCCCAAACAGGGACCGGGACTAACTATGGCTACACCTTC; size: NA; V: TRBV2; J: TRBJ1-2; D: NA
CDR3: CSVVRPGGRDGYTF; DNA: TGCAGCGTTGTGAGGCCAGGGGGAAGAGATGGCTACACCTTC; size: many; V: TRBV29-1; J: TRBJ1-2; D: TRBD1
CDR3: CATSDPGAEREQYF; DNA: TGTGCCACCAGTGATCCAGGGGCCGAGCGGGAGCAGTACTTC; size: many; V: TRBV24-1; J: TRBJ2-7; D: NA
CDR3: CASSSRTGLYGYTF; DNA: TGTGCCAGCAGCTCCCGGACAGGCCTCTATGGCTACACCTTC; size: NA; V: TRBV9; J: TRBJ1-2; D: TRBD1
CDR3: CASSDRQGLSYEQYF; DNA: TGCGCCAGCAGCGATAGACAGGGTTTGAGTTACGAGCAGTACTTC; size: few; V: TRBV10-1; J: TRBJ2-7; D: TRBD1
CDR3: CASSADSSPWTQYF; DNA: TGTGCCAGCAGCGCAGACAGTTCTCCTTGGACCCAGTACTTC; size: few; V: TRBV7-9; J: TRBJ2-5; D: NA
CDR3: CASSQESYEQYF; DNA: TGTGCCAGCAGCCAAGAGAGCTACGAGCAGTACTTC; size: few; V: TRBV3-1; J: TRBJ2-7; D: NA
CDR3: CATSRDGWDQAF; DNA: TGTGCCACCAGCAGAGATGGCTGGGACCAGGCCTTC; size: many; V: TRBV15; J: TRBJ2-5; D: NA
CDR3: CASSQGLAESYEQYF; DNA: TGTGCCAGCAGCCAAGGACTAGCGGAGTCCTACGAGCAGTACTTC; size: few; V: TRBV7-3; J: TRBJ2-7; D: TRBD2
CDR3: CASSIDGQGASGANVLTF; DNA: TGTGCCAGTAGTATAGATGGACAGGGGGCTAGTGGGGCCAACGTCCTGACTTTC; size: NA; V: TRBV19; J: TRBJ2-6; D: TRBD1
CDR3: CSATGTGETQYF; DNA: TGCAGTGCTACCGGGACAGGGGAGACCCAGTACTTC; size: few; V: TRBV20-1; J: TRBJ2-5; D: TRBD1
CDR3: CASSLGGGHEAFF; DNA: TGCGCCAGCAGCTTGGGGGGCGGCCATGAAGCTTTCTTT; size: once; V: TRBV5-1; J: TRBJ1-1; D: NA
CDR3: CSVGVKLYQETQYF; DNA: TGCAGCGTTGGGGTCAAACTGTACCAAGAGACCCAGTACTTC; size: few; V: TRBV29-1; J: TRBJ2-5; D: NA
CDR3: CASSQRGSEAFF; DNA: TGTGCCAGCAGCCAACGTGGGTCTGAAGCTTTCTTT; size: NA; V: TRBV7-9; J: TRBJ1-1; D: NA